In this sample, the clone carrying this T cell receptor (beta chain) turned up a few times. The sample comes from a study of blood T cells in healthy people across ages. The use of a sample-barcoded 5' primer and a J-beta primer mix characterized a second PCR of roughly 6 to 12 cycles. TCRdb reprocessed the 5' RACE reads with MiXCR, giving one entry per CDR3 protein. The repertoire consists of some 1,000,000 distinct CDR3 sequences, with 20% to 25% occurring once and the leading ten covering approximately 0.71%. A further study also used this sample, focusing on T cells of mothers and their children.

The receptor was isolated from a girl aged 2 to 10 in good health. What was sequenced was blood.

The CDR3 region is CASSRRDGLAGELFVTQYF. The CDR3 DNA sequence: TGTGCCAGCAGCCGCAGAGATGGACTAGCGGGAGAGTTGTTTGTGACCCAGTACTTC. This rearrangement joins TRBV7-2 to TRBJ2-5, with 13 nucleotides matching TRBD2. With 5 bases clipped from V and 7 bases from J, the junction kept 19 bases outside the gene matches. CDR1 SGHTA and CDR2 FQGNSA come from the germline V gene. The CDR3 sequence is 19 residues long. Complete variable domain (other parts from reference TRBV7-2 and TRBJ2-5): GAGVSQSPSNKVTEKGKDVELRCDPISGHTALYWYRQSLGQGLEFLIYFQGNSAPDKSGLPSDRFSAERTGGSVSTLTIQRTQQEDSAVYLCASSRRDGLAGELFVTQYFGPGTRLLVL.